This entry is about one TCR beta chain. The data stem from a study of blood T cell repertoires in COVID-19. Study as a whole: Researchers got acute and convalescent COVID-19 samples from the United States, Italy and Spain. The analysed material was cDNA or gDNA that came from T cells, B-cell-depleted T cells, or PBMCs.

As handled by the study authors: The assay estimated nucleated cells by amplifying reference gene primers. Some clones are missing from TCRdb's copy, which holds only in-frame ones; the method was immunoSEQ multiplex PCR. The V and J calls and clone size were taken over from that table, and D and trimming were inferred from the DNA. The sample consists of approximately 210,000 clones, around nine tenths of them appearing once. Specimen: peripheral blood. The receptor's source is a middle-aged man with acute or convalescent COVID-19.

CDR3 coding DNA: TGCGCCAGCAGGGGTCTGGGCCAGGGTGCTTTTGAAGCTTTCTTT. Amino acid sequence: CASRGLGQGAFEAFF. This chain uses TRBV10-2 with TRBJ1-1, with D possibly matching TRBD1 (5 bases). V was pared by 6 bases and J by 7 bases, with 21 bases between. Per the germline V gene, CDR1 is WSHSY and CDR2 is SAAADI. The CDR3 spans 15 residues.